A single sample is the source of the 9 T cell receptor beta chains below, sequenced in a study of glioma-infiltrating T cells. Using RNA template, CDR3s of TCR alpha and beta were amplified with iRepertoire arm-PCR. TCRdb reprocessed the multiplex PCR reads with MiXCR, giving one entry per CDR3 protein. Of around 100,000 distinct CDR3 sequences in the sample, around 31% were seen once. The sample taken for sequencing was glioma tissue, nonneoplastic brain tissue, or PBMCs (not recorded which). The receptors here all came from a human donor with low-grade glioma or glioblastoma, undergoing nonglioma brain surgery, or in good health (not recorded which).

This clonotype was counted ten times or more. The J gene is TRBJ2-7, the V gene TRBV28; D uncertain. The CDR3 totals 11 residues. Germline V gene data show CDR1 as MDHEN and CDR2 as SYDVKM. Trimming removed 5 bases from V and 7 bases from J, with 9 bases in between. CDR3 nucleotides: TGTGCCAGCAGTGATATTTGGGAGCAGTACTTC. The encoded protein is CASSDIWEQYF.

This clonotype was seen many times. The CDR3 nucleotides are TGTGCCAGCAGGCGAAGGGGGGCGAGAGAACTTTCTGGAAACACCATATATTTT. Protein sequence: CASRRRGARELSGNTIYF. This chain connects TRBV28 to TRBJ1-3, with D possibly matching TRBD1 (6 bases). Between the trimmed V and J ends, which lost 6 bases and 1 base, there was a span of 22 bases. CDR1 MDHEN and CDR2 SYDVKM come from the germline V gene. This CDR3 contains 18 residues.

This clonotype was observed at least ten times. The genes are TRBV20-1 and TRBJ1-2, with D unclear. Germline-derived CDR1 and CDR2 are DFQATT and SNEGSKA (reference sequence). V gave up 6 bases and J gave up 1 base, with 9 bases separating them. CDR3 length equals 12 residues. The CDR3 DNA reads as TGCAGTGCCGGCCGTAATAACTATGGCTACACCTTC. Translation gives CSAGRNNYGYTF.

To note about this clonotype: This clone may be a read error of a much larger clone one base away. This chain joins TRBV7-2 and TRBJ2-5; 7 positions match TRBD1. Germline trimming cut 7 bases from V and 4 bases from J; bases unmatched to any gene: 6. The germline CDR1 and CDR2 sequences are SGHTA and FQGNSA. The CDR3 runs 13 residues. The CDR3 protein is CASTGQPRETQYF. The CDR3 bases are TGTGCCAGCACGGGACAGCCTCGAGAGACCCAGTACTTC.

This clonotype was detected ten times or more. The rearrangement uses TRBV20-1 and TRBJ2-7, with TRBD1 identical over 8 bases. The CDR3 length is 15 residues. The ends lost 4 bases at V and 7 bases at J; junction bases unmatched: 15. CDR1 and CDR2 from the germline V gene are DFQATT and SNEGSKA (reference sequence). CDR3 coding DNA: TGCAGTGCTAACAGGGGGGAAACTAGGACCCTTGAGCAGTACTTC. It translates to CSANRGETRTLEQYF.

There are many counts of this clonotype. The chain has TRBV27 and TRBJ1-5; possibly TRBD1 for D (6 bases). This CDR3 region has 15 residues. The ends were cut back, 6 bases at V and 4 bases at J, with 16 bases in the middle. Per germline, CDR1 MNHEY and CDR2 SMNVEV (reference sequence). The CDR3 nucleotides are TGTGCCAGCAGGTTCGGCGGGGGCACTAATCAGCCCCAGCATTTT. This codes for CASRFGGGTNQPQHF.

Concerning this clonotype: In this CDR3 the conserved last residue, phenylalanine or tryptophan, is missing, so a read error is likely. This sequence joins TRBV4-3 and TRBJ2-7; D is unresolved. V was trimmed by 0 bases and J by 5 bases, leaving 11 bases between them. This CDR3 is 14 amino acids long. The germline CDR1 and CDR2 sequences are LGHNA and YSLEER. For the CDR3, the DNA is TGCGCCAGCAGCCAAGATAGGCAGGAAAACGAGCAGTACCTC. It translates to CASSQDRQENEQYL.

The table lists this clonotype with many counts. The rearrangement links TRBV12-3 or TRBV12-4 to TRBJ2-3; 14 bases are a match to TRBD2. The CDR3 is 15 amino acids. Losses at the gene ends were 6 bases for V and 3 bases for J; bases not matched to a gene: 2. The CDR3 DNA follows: TGTGCCAGCAGCCGGACTAGCGGGGGGACAGATACGCAGTATTTT. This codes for CASSRTSGGTDTQYF.

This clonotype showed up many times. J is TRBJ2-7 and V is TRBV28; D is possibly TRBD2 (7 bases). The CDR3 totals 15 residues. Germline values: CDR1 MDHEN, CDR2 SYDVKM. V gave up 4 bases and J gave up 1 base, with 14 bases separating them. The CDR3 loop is CASSSRGGGSYEQYF. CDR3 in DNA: TGTGCCAGCAGTTCCCGAGGGGGAGGGTCCTACGAGCAGTACTTC.